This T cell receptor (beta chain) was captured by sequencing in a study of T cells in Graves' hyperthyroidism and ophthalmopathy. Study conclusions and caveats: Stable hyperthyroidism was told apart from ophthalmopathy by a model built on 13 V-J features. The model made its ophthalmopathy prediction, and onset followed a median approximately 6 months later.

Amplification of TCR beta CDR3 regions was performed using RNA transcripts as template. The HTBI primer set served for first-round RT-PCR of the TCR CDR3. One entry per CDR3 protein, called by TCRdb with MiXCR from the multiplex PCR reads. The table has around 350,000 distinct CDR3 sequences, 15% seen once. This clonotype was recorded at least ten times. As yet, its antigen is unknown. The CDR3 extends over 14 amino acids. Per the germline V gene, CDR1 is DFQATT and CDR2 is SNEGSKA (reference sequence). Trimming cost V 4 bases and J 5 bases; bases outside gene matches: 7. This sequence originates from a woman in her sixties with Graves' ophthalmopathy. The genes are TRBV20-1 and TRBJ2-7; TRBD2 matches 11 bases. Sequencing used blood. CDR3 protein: CSAKWGTSGDEQYF. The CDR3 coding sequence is TGCAGTGCTAAGTGGGGGACTAGCGGCGACGAGCAGTACTTC.